The 15 T cell receptor beta chains given below trace back to one sample, sequenced in a study of T cells in Graves' hyperthyroidism and ophthalmopathy (dated by TCRdb to 2018 to 2020). The protocol used for the library was multiplex PCR. The instrument was an Illumina HiSeq 2000. TCR beta CDR3 regions were amplified from RNA transcripts. The TCR CDR3 was subjected to a first round of RT-PCR using the HTBI primer set and the Qiagen OneStep RT-PCR kit. Clones were called with MiXCR by TCRdb after fastp trimmed the public reads at Q25, and only in-frame beta chains were retained. Each CDR3 protein appears once, grouped with its most common genes and DNA. The sample includes 450,000 to 550,000 distinct CDR3 sequences, with around a quarter observed a single time. Around 10% of the sample goes to the ten largest clones. The specimen sequenced was blood. These receptors all come from a woman aged 25 to 39 with Graves' ophthalmopathy.

This clonotype has at least ten counts. The gene calls are TRBV5-1 and TRBJ2-5, with D uncertain. With 0 bases removed from V and 5 bases from J, the gap between germline ends came to 11 bases. The CDR3 spans 14 residues. Germline V gene data show CDR1 as SGHRS and CDR2 as YFSETQ. The CDR3 here is CASSLVQSDETQYF. The CDR3 nucleotides read TGCGCCAGCAGCTTGGTACAATCTGACGAGACCCAGTACTTC.

The V and J genes are TRBV7-2 and TRBJ1-2, with a weak D call TRBD1 (6 bases). Looked up from germline, CDR1 is SGHTA and CDR2 is FQGNSA. This CDR3 has 14 residues. V lost 5 bases to trimming and J lost 4 bases, with 14 bases between them. The CDR3 loop is CASSRVGAVYGYTF. The CDR3 nucleotides are TGTGCCAGCAGCCGAGTGGGGGCCGTCTATGGCTACACCTTC.

This clonotype was detected a few times. The V call is TRBV24-1, the J call TRBJ2-2; 10 bases match TRBD1. With 7 bases clipped from V and 4 bases from J, the junction kept 2 bases outside the gene matches. The germline gives CDR1 KGHDR, CDR2 SFDVKD. The CDR3 has 14 amino acids. CDR3 region: CATSRTGGTGELFF. For the CDR3, the DNA is TGTGCCACCAGCCGGACAGGGGGCACCGGGGAGCTGTTTTTT.

This clonotype was recorded a few times. The chain joins TRBV20-1 to TRBJ1-2; a weak D match, TRBD1 (5 bases). The CDR3 extends over 15 amino acids. The germline V gene has CDR1 DFQATT and CDR2 SNEGSKA (reference sequence). Between the trimmed V and J ends, which lost 1 base and 3 bases, there was a span of 15 bases. CDR3 protein: CSARVRDPQDYGYTF. The CDR3, as DNA: TGCAGTGCTAGAGTCCGGGACCCGCAGGACTATGGCTACACCTTC.

The V call is TRBV28, the J call TRBJ1-3; D gene ambiguous. The germline V gene encodes CDR1 MDHEN and CDR2 SYDVKM. Trimming removed 6 bases at V and 0 bases at J, with 3 bases between. The length of the CDR3 is 12 residues. CDR3 residues: CASRDSGNTIYF. The CDR3 nucleotides read TGTGCCAGCAGGGACTCTGGAAACACCATATATTTT.

Many counts were recorded for this clonotype. The V call is TRBV15, the J call TRBJ1-2; D is unclear. CDR1 is LNHNV and CDR2 is YYDKDF in the germline V gene (reference sequence). V was clipped by 0 bases and J by 6 bases, with 17 bases between them. This CDR3 spans 16 amino acids. The CDR3 here is CATSRDKWGSANGYTF. For the CDR3, the DNA is TGTGCCACCAGCAGAGATAAGTGGGGATCGGCGAATGGCTACACCTTC. Complete variable domain (other parts from reference TRBV15 and TRBJ1-2): DAMVIQNPRYQVTQFGKPVTLSCSQTLNHNVMYWYQQKSSQAPKLLFHYYDKDFNNEADTPDNFQSRRPNTSFCFLDIRSPGLGDTAMYLCATSRDKWGSANGYTFGSGTRLTVV.

This clonotype has a count of ten or more. This chain links TRBV7-8 with TRBJ1-2; D is unresolved. The CDR3 has 15 amino acids. V was cut by 6 bases and J by 4 bases, with 18 bases left in between. Germline V CDR1 and CDR2: SGHVS, FQNEAQ. The CDR3 loop is CASSSRIDTSYGYTF. CDR3 DNA sequence: TGTGCCAGCAGTTCCCGAATAGACACCTCCTATGGCTACACCTTC.

This clonotype came up many times. The chain recombines TRBV6-5 with TRBJ1-2, with a weak D call TRBD1 (5 bases). The germline V gene has CDR1 MNHEY and CDR2 SVGAGI. CDR3 length: 13 amino acids. Trimming shortened V by 1 base and J by 4 bases, and 7 bases separated the two germline ends. The CDR3 sequence is CASSYFGGYGYTF. The CDR3 DNA reads as TGTGCCAGCAGTTACTTCGGGGGCTATGGCTACACCTTC.

The chain is built from TRBV7-2 and TRBJ1-3; TRBD1 is a possible D gene (5 bases). CDR3 length: 14 amino acids. Germline lookup yields CDR1 SGHTA and CDR2 FQGNSA. The V end was cut by 1 base, the J end by 4 bases, with 8 bases between. The CDR3 DNA sequence: TGTGCCAGCAGCTTAGTCGCAGGGGGAAACACCATATATTTT. It yields the protein CASSLVAGGNTIYF. The full variable domain, in which reference TRBV7-2 and TRBJ1-3 provide the parts outside the CDR3, is GAGVSQSPSNKVTEKGKDVELRCDPISGHTALYWYRQSLGQGLEFLIYFQGNSAPDKSGLPSDRFSAERTGGSVSTLTIQRTQQEDSAVYLCASSLVAGGNTIYFGEGSWLTVV.

V and J are TRBV27 and TRBJ1-5, with 8 bases lining up with TRBD1. CDR1 MNHEY and CDR2 SMNVEV come from the germline V gene (reference sequence). Losses at the gene ends were 5 bases for V and 5 bases for J; bases not matched to a gene: 8. This CDR3 contains 15 residues. The CDR3 protein is CASSPRTGWDQPQHF. The CDR3 DNA reads as TGTGCCAGCAGTCCCCGGACAGGGTGGGATCAGCCCCAGCATTTT.

This clonotype was seen many times. The chain combines TRBV10-2 with TRBJ1-3; D gene uncertain. The length of the CDR3 is 15 residues. Trimming shortened V by 0 bases and J by 4 bases, and 10 bases separated the two germline ends. Germline V CDR1 and CDR2: WSHSY, SAAADI. CDR3: CASSESQIAGNTIYF. In DNA, the CDR3 is TGCGCCAGCAGTGAGTCACAAATAGCCGGAAACACCATATATTTT.

This clonotype was counted between two and nine times. The rearrangement links TRBV2 to TRBJ2-7; unclear D gene. The V gene's germline CDR1 is SNHLY and CDR2 FYNNEI. V lost 10 bases and J 0 bases, leaving 13 bases between the germline ends. The CDR3 runs to 13 residues. The DNA for the CDR3 is TGTGCCACACTTAGCCCGAGCTCCTACGAGCAGTACTTC. Residues: CATLSPSSYEQYF.

There are many counts of this clonotype. V and J are TRBV4-1 and TRBJ1-1, with TRBD1 matching 8 bases. Germline values: CDR1 MGHRA, CDR2 YSYEKL. CDR3 length: 18 residues. Germline trimming cut 0 bases from V and 5 bases from J; bases unmatched to any gene: 14. The CDR3 here is CASSQDAGRGLVGTEAFF. The CDR3 bases are TGCGCCAGCAGCCAAGATGCGGGCAGGGGGCTAGTGGGTACTGAAGCTTTCTTT.

This clonotype was recorded many times. This chain joins TRBV30 and TRBJ1-1; maybe TRBD1 (6 bases). V lost 5 bases to trimming and J lost 11 bases, with 42 bases between them. The CDR3 has 20 residues. Germline CDR1 and CDR2: GTSNPN and SVGIG (reference sequence). In DNA, the CDR3 is TGTGCCTGGGCGACTAGATGGAACAAGGGGGAGCTTACACTGAATCGGGGCGCTTTCTTT. Its translation is CAWATRWNKGELTLNRGAFF.

This clonotype occurred a few times. This rearrangement joins TRBV25-1 to TRBJ2-5; either TRBD1 or TRBD2 may fit D (6 bases each). The germline CDR1 and CDR2 sequences are MGHDK and SYGVNS. CDR3 size: 16 residues. V gave up 8 bases and J gave up 7 bases, with 26 bases separating them. The CDR3 DNA follows: TGTGCCAGCCGGGGGCCCGGAGAGACTGCCAAATGGACCCAGTACTTC. The encoded protein is CASRGPGETAKWTQYF.